This TCR beta chain stems from a study of T cell repertoires in cytomegalovirus infection. As for the study in general: Indications of both CMV infection and matching HLA type were provided by public TCR beta signatures.

The germline V gene encodes CDR1 MNHNY and CDR2 SVGAGI (reference sequence). The CDR3 runs 12 residues. Deletions cut 0 bases from V and 9 bases from J, with 6 bases between. Regarding this clonotype: Its target is not known.

Overall study results and limits: Clonotype analysis showed dominance of the ex vivo response by HLA-C-restricted CMV-specific TCR beta clonotypes. Carriers of CMV and the relevant HLA type were discriminated by public TCR beta frequency.

TCRdb ran MiXCR on the reads and lists one entry per CDR3 protein. This repertoire shows more than 250,000 distinct CDR3 sequences, roughly 13% found once; its top ten account for roughly 9.7%. The sequencing input was PBMCs. The gene calls are TRBV6-6 and TRBJ2-1, with D possibly matching TRBD1 (6 bases). This TCR was sampled from a human donor in good health (CMV status not recorded). Some clones in this sample may be carry-over from other donors' samples. This chain's CDR3 is CASSYSGGEQFF. The CDR3 DNA reads as TGTGCCAGCAGTTACTCAGGGGGTGAGCAGTTCTTC.